These 15 T cell receptor beta chains share one sample of origin, sequenced in a study of cytomegalovirus exposure and HLA in healthy donors. This PCR relied on a set of 60 Vbeta primers and 13 Jbeta primers. Sequencing used immunoSEQ multiplex PCR; TCRdb keeps in-frame clones, though not all of them. Among 100,000 to 150,000 clones listed, approximately 76% were seen once. Specimen: PBMCs. These TCRs come from a man aged 45 to 65 in good health and CMV-seropositive.

The chain employs TRBV4-1 and TRBJ2-7; no reliable D call. Germline loops: CDR1 MGHRA, CDR2 YSYEKL. This CDR3 comprises 14 residues. V gave up 1 base and J gave up 4 bases, with 11 bases separating them. CDR3 coding DNA: TGCGCCAGCAGCCAAGGACTCCAAGCGTACGAGCAGTACTTC. Translation: CASSQGLQAYEQYF.

The J gene is TRBJ2-3, the V gene TRBV19, with 7 bases identical to TRBD1. The CDR3 has 14 residues. J lost 4 bases, V lost 6 bases, and 7 bases had no gene match. The germline CDR1 and CDR2 sequences are LNHDA and SQIVND (reference sequence). In DNA, the CDR3 is TGTGCCAGTAGCTTATCAGGGGGTGCAGATACGCAGTATTTT. Protein sequence: CASSLSGGADTQYF.

Here the CDR3 reads CASSIDQGLYGYTF. The CDR3 DNA is TGTGCCAGTAGTATAGACCAGGGACTATATGGCTACACCTTC. This chain links TRBV19 with TRBJ1-2; a possible D gene is TRBD1 (5 bases). This CDR3 has 14 amino acids. Trimming left V 0 bases short and J 5 bases short, with 10 bases between. Per the germline V gene, CDR1 is LNHDA and CDR2 is SQIVND (reference sequence).

This sequence joins TRBV4-2 and TRBJ2-1, with 10 nucleotides matching TRBD1. V dropped 1 base and J dropped 5; count of bases not matched to a gene: 2. Looked up from germline, CDR1 is LGHNA and CDR2 is YNFKEQ. The CDR3 totals 15 residues. DNA for the CDR3: TGTGCCAGCAGCCAAGGGGGGACAGGGGACAATGAGCAGTTCTTC. It specifies CASSQGGTGDNEQFF.

The rearrangement joins TRBV5-6 to TRBJ1-5, with D possibly matching TRBD1 (5 bases). CDR1 and CDR2 (germline): SGHDT, YYEEEE. V shed 6 bases and J shed 1 base, with 20 bases lying between them. This CDR3 is built from 17 residues. The CDR3 DNA reads TGTGCCAGCAACCGAGGAGGGCCCCGGGGCAGCAATCAGCCCCAGCATTTT. It yields the protein CASNRGGPRGSNQPQHF. Variable domain in full (rest from reference TRBV5-6 and TRBJ1-5): DAGVTQSPTHLIKTRGQQVTLRCSPKSGHDTVSWYQQALGQGPQFIFQYYEEEERQRGNFPDRFSGHQFPNYSSELNVNALLLGDSALYLCASNRGGPRGSNQPQHFGDGTRLSIL.

This chain uses TRBV11-2 with TRBJ2-7, with 7 bases fitting TRBD1. The CDR3 sequence is 15 residues long. Germline V lookup: CDR1 SGHAT, CDR2 FQNNGV. J lost 2 bases, V lost 4 bases, and 8 bases had no gene match. CDR3 nucleotides: TGTGCCAGCAGCTCCCAGAGAGGGGGCCCCTACGAGCAGTACTTC. It is translated as CASSSQRGGPYEQYF.

The V call is TRBV4-1, the J call TRBJ1-3; D is perhaps TRBD1 (5 bases). The CDR3 contains 17 residues. V lost 0 bases, J lost 4 bases, and 16 bases lay in between. Germline assignment: CDR1 MGHRA and CDR2 YSYEKL. CDR3 loop: CASSQDTGVPLGNTIYF. The CDR3 DNA reads as TGCGCCAGCAGCCAAGATACGGGGGTACCGTTGGGAAACACCATATATTTT.

The chain couples TRBV27 to TRBJ2-3; the D gene is possibly TRBD1 (6 bases). The germline CDR1 and CDR2 sequences are MNHEY and SMNVEV (reference sequence). CDR3 length: 15 residues. V lost 3 bases and J 2 bases, leaving 12 bases between the germline ends. The CDR3 here is CASSFQDRATDTQYF. As DNA, the CDR3 is TGTGCCAGCAGTTTTCAGGACAGAGCCACAGATACGCAGTATTTT.

The count of this clone is one. The chain uses TRBV28 and TRBJ1-4; TRBD1 matches 8 bases. The CDR3 covers 14 residues. Germline loops: CDR1 MDHEN, CDR2 SYDVKM. V was clipped by 3 bases and J by 7 bases; unmatched bases: 4. The CDR3 nucleotides are TGTGCCAGCAGTTTGGGCAGGGGGCGTGAAAAACTGTTTTTT. Protein sequence: CASSLGRGREKLFF.

The sample holds one count of this clone. The chain has TRBV19 and TRBJ1-1; D gene uncertain. This CDR3 is 13 amino acids long. The V end was cut by 3 bases, the J end by 5 bases, with 10 bases between. The germline CDR1 and CDR2 sequences are LNHDA and SQIVND (reference sequence). CDR3 bases: TGTGCCAGTAGTATTTCCCGGGGAACTGAAGCTTTCTTT. Translated, it gives CASSISRGTEAFF.

This chain joins TRBV6-5 and TRBJ2-3; 12 bases map to TRBD2. The J segment lost 6 bases and the V segment lost 5 bases, leaving 6 bases of the junction unmatched. CDR3 length: 15 residues. Germline V gene data show CDR1 as MNHEY and CDR2 as SVGAGI. CDR3 sequence: CASSPSGGASDTQYF. The CDR3 bases are TGTGCCAGCAGTCCTAGCGGGGGGGCCTCGGATACGCAGTATTTT.

The rearrangement joins TRBV5-6 to TRBJ2-3; 11 nucleotides line up with TRBD1. The CDR3 is 15 residues long. V shed 4 bases and J 5 bases; nucleotides not matched to a gene: 6. Germline V gene data show CDR1 as SGHDT and CDR2 as YYEEEE. The CDR3 DNA is TGTGCCAGCAGCCATGGACAGGGGGCGGGAGATACGCAGTATTTT. Its protein product is CASSHGQGAGDTQYF.

This chain links TRBV6-1 with TRBJ2-5; 14 nucleotides match TRBD2. Germline CDR1 reads MNHNS; CDR2 reads SASEGT. This CDR3 comprises 18 residues. The V segment lost 1 base and the J segment 5 bases; nucleotides outside the gene matches: 9. DNA of the CDR3: TGTGCCAGCAGTGAAGGGCCGACTAGCGGGAGGGGATGGGAGACCCAGTACTTC. Protein: CASSEGPTSGRGWETQYF.

This chain joins TRBV7-2 and TRBJ1-4, with D unclear. Looked up from germline, CDR1 is SGHTA and CDR2 is FQGNSA. This CDR3 contains 15 residues. Trimming pared 1 base from V and 5 bases from J, leaving 11 bases between. The CDR3 DNA follows: TGTGCCAGCAGCTTAGGTCCGGGGTCAAATGAAAAACTGTTTTTT. Translation gives CASSLGPGSNEKLFF.

The CDR3 sequence is CASSLEGPRSGTEAFF. CDR3 coding DNA: TGTGCCAGCAGCTTAGAAGGGCCCCGAAGCGGCACTGAAGCTTTCTTT. The chain has TRBV7-6 and TRBJ1-1; unclear D gene. CDR3 size: 16 residues. Trimming took off 1 base at V and 4 bases at J, with 16 bases between the two ends. Germline assignment: CDR1 SGHVS and CDR2 FNYEAQ.